Here is one T cell receptor (beta chain) with its context. Its antigen remains unidentified. Time point given: persistent/refractory GD, antithyroid drugs over 5 years with positive TRAb. There was RNA extracted from PBMCs, and the TCR library was made from it. This entry comes from a study of regulatory T cells in long-lasting Graves disease. Study details: Those with persistent Graves' disease had received antithyroid drugs for over 5 years with positive TSH receptor antibodies.

Arm-PCR of CDR3 regions with iRepertoire HTBI primers generated TCR beta libraries. MiXCR, applied by TCRdb to the multiplex PCR reads, yields one record per CDR3 protein. Here the sample spans roughly 450,000 distinct CDR3 sequences, about a quarter being singletons. Study-level results: Those with persistent disease had in common more public clonotypes (about 2,700) than new patients (approximately 890).

Unmatched junction bases numbered 4, after V lost 1 base and J lost 2 bases. Germline-derived CDR1 and CDR2 are SGHAT and FQNNGV. The CDR3 runs 16 residues. This sequence joins TRBV11-2 and TRBJ2-3, with TRBD2 matching 9 bases. Specimen: peripheral blood mononuclear cells (PBMCs), collected when the disease was refractory, from a patient treated with antithyroid drugs. This TCR was sampled from a female donor with Graves disease. The CDR3 DNA sequence: TGTGCCAGCAGCTTAGCTAGCGGGATCCTCACAGATACGCAGTATTTT. Its translation is CASSLASGILTDTQYF.